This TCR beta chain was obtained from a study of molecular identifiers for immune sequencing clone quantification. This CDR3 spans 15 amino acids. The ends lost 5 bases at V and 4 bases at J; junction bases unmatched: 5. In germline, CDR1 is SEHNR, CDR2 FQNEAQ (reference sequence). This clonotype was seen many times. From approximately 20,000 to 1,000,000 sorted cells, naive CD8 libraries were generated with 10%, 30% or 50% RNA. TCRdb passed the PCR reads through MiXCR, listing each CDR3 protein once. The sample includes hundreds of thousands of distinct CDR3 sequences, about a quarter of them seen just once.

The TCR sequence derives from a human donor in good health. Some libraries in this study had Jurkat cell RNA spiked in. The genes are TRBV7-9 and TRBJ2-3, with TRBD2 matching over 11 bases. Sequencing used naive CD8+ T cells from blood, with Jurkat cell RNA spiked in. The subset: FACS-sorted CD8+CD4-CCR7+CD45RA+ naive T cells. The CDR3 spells CASSPTSGISDTQYF. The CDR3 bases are TGTGCCAGCAGCCCGACTAGCGGGATATCAGATACGCAGTATTTT.